Here is one T cell receptor (beta chain) with its context. Its antigen is currently unknown. Germline V gives CDR1 DFQATT, CDR2 SNEGSKA (reference sequence). This CDR3 spans 11 amino acids. V lost 3 bases and J lost 4, with 6 bases in between. This entry comes from a study of OX40 agonist ivuxolimab in advanced cancers. General observations from the study: Expanded clones were, on average, more numerous in CD8+ T cells than in CD4+.

The cohort excluded patients with autoimmune disease history or systemic immunosuppression. Researchers took blood at baseline, on cycle 4 day 1, and on cycle 7 day 1. TCRdb's table, derived via immunoSEQ multiplex PCR, lists solely in-frame clones and lacks some. The sample contains over 40,000 clones, around nine tenths of which appear only once. The sample consisted of CD4+ or CD8+ T cells sorted from blood, taken in a trial of the OX40 agonist ivuxolimab. The genes are TRBV20-1 and TRBJ1-2, with D hard to call. This TCR was sampled from an adult with an advanced solid tumor such as melanoma, head and neck, liver or kidney cancer. The CDR3 reads CSASPSYGYTF. DNA of the CDR3: TGCAGTGCTAGCCCCAGCTATGGCTACACCTTC.